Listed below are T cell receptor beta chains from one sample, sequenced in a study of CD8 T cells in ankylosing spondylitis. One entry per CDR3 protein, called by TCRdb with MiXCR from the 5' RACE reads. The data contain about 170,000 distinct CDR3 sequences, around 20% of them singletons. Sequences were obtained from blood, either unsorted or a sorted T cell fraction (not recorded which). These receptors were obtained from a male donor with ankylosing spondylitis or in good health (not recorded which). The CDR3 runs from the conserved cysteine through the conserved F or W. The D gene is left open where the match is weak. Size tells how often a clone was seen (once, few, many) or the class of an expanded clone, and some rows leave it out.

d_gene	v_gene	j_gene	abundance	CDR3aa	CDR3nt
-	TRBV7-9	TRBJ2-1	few	CASSLALEYNEQFF	TGTGCCAGCAGCTTAGCATTAGAATACAATGAGCAGTTCTTC
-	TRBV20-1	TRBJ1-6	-	CSATTQSNSPLHF	TGCAGTGCTACTACCCAAAGTAATTCACCCCTCCACTTT
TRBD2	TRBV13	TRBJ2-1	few	CASSGWTSGRGNEQFF	TGTGCCAGCAGCGGCTGGACTAGCGGGAGAGGCAATGAGCAGTTCTTC
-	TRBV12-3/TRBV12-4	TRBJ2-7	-	CASSLMDDEQYF	TGTGCCAGCAGTTTAATGGACGACGAGCAGTACTTC
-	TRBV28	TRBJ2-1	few	CASGRDEQFF	TGTGCCAGCGGGCGCGATGAGCAGTTCTTC
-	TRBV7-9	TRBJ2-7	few	CASSLSGGSYEQYF	TGTGCCAGCAGCCTATCAGGAGGGTCCTACGAGCAGTACTTC
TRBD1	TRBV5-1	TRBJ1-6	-	CASSDRQGTYNSPLHF	TGCGCCAGCAGCGACCGACAGGGCACCTATAATTCACCCCTCCACTTT
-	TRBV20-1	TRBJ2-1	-	CSAGGYLAENYNEQFF	TGCAGTGCAGGGGGGTACCTAGCGGAGAACTACAATGAGCAGTTCTTC
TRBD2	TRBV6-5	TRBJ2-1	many	CASSSRLATNEQFF	TGTGCCAGCAGTTCCAGACTAGCGACCAATGAGCAGTTCTTC
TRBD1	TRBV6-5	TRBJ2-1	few	CASSRQGAYNEQFF	TGTGCCAGCAGCCGTCAGGGGGCCTACAATGAGCAGTTCTTC
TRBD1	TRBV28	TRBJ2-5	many	CASSPGGVWETQYF	TGTGCCAGCAGCCCAGGGGGCGTCTGGGAGACCCAGTACTTC
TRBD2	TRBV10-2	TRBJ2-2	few	CASSEGGRTGELFF	TGCGCCAGCAGTGAGGGCGGGAGAACCGGGGAGCTGTTTTTT
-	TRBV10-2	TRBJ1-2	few	CASSAQGDYGYTF	TGCGCCAGCAGTGCCCAAGGGGACTATGGCTACACCTTC
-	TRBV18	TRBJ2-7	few	CASSPLPKSYEQYF	TGTGCCAGCTCACCACTTCCCAAATCCTACGAGCAGTACTTC
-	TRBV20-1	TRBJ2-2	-	CSAPRTPNTGELFF	TGCAGTGCTCCCCGGACACCAAACACCGGGGAGCTGTTTTTT
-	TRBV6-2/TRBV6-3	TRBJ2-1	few	CASSYSSMVSYNEQFF	TGTGCCAGCAGTTACTCTAGCATGGTCTCCTACAATGAGCAGTTCTTC
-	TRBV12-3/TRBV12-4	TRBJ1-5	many	CASSPSSWGQPQHF	TGTGCCAGCAGCCCCAGTAGCTGGGGTCAGCCCCAGCATTTT
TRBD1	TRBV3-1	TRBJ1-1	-	CASSQYVSGTGGVDTEAFF	TGTGCCAGCAGCCAGTATGTCTCCGGGACAGGGGGCGTTGACACTGAAGCTTTCTTT
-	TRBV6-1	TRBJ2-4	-	CASSEGLQLAKNIQYF	TGTGCCAGCAGTGAGGGACTCCAACTAGCCAAAAACATTCAGTACTTC
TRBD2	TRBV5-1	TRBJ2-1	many	CASTPGSGNNEQFF	TGCGCCAGCACCCCTGGGAGCGGGAACAATGAGCAGTTCTTC
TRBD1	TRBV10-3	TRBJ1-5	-	CAISATGGSQPQHF	TGTGCCATCAGTGCGACAGGGGGCAGTCAGCCCCAGCATTTT
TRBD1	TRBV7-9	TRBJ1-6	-	CASSLKSPGQVNSPLHF	TGTGCCAGCAGCTTAAAGTCACCGGGACAGGTGAATTCACCCCTCCACTTT
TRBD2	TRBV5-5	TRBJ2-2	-	CASSRLADLRTGELFF	TGTGCCAGCAGCCGCCTAGCGGACCTGAGAACCGGGGAGCTGTTTTTT
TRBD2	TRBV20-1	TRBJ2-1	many	CSASRAGGGDEQFF	TGCAGTGCTAGTCGGGCGGGAGGTGGTGATGAGCAGTTCTTC
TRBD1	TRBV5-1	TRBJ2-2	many	CASSLTGSTGELFF	TGCGCCAGCAGCCTGACAGGGTCCACCGGGGAGCTGTTTTTT
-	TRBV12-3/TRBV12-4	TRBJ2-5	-	CASSLPTEAPGDSTQYF	TGTGCCAGCAGTTTACCCACCGAGGCTCCCGGAGATTCGACCCAGTACTTC
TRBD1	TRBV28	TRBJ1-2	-	CTSTETGRYGYTF	TGTACCAGCACCGAGACAGGGAGGTATGGCTACACCTTC
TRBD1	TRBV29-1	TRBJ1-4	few	CSVEQGADEKLFF	TGCAGCGTCGAACAGGGGGCGGATGAAAAACTGTTTTTT
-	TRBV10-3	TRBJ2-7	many	CAILGGGEDYEQYF	TGTGCCATTCTGGGAGGTGGTGAGGACTACGAGCAGTACTTC
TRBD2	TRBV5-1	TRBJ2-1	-	CASSSGTTDYNEQFF	TGCGCCAGCAGCTCCGGGACTACCGACTACAATGAGCAGTTCTTC
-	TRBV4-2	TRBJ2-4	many	CASSQDWLAKNIQYF	TGTGCCAGCAGCCAAGACTGGCTAGCCAAAAACATTCAGTACTTC
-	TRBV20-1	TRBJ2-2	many	CSARGFDTGELFF	TGCAGTGCTAGAGGGTTCGACACCGGGGAGCTGTTTTTT
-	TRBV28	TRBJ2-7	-	CASSLWSGLHEQYF	TGTGCCAGCAGTTTATGGTCGGGGCTGCACGAGCAGTACTTC
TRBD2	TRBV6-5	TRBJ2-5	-	CASVQVAGVETQYF	TGTGCCAGCGTACAGGTAGCGGGAGTTGAGACCCAGTACTTC
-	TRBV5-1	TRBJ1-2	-	CASSYADSNDNYGYTF	TGCGCCAGCAGTTACGCGGACAGTAACGATAACTATGGCTACACCTTC
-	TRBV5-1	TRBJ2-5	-	CASSVDRPLQETQYF	TGCGCCAGCAGCGTGGACAGACCTTTACAAGAGACCCAGTACTTC
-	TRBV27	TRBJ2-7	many	CASSFTAGERYEQYF	TGTGCCAGCAGTTTTACGGCAGGGGAAAGGTACGAGCAGTACTTC
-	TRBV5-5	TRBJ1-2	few	CASSLEGTNYGYTF	TGTGCCAGCAGCTTGGAGGGGACTAACTATGGCTACACCTTC
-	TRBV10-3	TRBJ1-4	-	CAINQGSNEKLFF	TGTGCCATCAATCAGGGAAGTAATGAAAAACTGTTTTTT
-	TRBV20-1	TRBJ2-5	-	CSARRGFQETQYF	TGCAGTGCTAGAAGGGGGTTTCAAGAGACCCAGTACTTC
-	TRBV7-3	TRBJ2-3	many	CASSLNGVVGTDTQYF	TGTGCCAGCAGCTTAAATGGGGTTGTTGGCACAGATACGCAGTATTTT
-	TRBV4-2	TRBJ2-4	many	CASSQDRSGKNIQYF	TGTGCCAGCAGCCAAGATCGGAGCGGTAAAAACATTCAGTACTTC
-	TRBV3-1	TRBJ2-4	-	CANSHSVRNLGNIQYF	TGTGCCAACAGCCACTCAGTCCGGAACCTTGGGAACATTCAGTACTTC
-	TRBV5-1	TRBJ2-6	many	CASSPRDPGANVLTF	TGCGCCAGCAGCCCCAGAGACCCCGGGGCCAACGTCCTGACTTTC
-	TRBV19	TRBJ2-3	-	CATQNTDTQYF	TGTGCCACCCAGAACACAGATACGCAGTATTTT
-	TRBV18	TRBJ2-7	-	CASSPFILTGSSYEQYF	TGTGCCAGCTCACCCTTCATTCTTACAGGCAGCTCCTACGAGCAGTACTTC
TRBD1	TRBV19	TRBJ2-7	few	CASRETGGNYEQYF	TGTGCCAGTAGGGAGACAGGGGGCAACTACGAGCAGTACTTC